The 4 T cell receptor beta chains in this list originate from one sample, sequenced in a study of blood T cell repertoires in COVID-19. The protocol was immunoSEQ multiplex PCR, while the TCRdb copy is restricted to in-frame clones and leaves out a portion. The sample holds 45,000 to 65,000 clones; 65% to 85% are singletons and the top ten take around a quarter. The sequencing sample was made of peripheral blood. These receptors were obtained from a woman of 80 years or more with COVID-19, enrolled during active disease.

As DNA, the CDR3 is TGTGCCTGGAGTGTAGGGAGGGTCTACGAGCAGTACTTC. It yields the protein CAWSVGRVYEQYF. The V gene is TRBV30, the J gene TRBJ2-7; TRBD2 matches at 7 bases. The CDR3 length is 13 residues. Looked up from germline, CDR1 is GTSNPN and CDR2 is SVGIG (reference sequence). Trimming removed 0 bases from V and 3 bases from J; junction bases left unmatched: 2.

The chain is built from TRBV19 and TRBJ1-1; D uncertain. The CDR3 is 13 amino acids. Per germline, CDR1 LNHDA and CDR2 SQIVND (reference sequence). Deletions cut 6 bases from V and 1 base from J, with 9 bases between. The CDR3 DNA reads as TGTGCCAGTAGCACAACAAGGAACACTGAAGCTTTCTTT. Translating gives CASSTTRNTEAFF. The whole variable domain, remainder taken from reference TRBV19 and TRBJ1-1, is DGGITQSPKYLFRKEGQNVTLSCEQNLNHDAMYWYRQDPGQGLRLIYYSQIVNDFQKGDIAEGYSVSREKKESFPLTVTSAQKNPTAFYLCASSTTRNTEAFFGQGTRLTVV.

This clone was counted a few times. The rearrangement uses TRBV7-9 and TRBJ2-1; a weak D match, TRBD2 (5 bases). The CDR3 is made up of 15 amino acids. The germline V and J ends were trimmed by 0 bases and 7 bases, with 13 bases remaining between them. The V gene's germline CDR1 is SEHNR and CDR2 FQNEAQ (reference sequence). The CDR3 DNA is TGTGCCAGCAGCTTAGCGCTACTAGTAGGTAATGAGCAGTTCTTC. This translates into CASSLALLVGNEQFF.

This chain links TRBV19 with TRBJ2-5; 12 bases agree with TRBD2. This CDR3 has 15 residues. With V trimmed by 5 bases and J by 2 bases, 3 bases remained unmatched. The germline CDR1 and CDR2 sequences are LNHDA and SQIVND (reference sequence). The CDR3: CASSPGLAGQETQYF. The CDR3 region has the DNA TGTGCCAGTAGTCCGGGACTAGCGGGTCAAGAGACCCAGTACTTC. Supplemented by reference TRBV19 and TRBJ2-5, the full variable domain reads DGGITQSPKYLFRKEGQNVTLSCEQNLNHDAMYWYRQDPGQGLRLIYYSQIVNDFQKGDIAEGYSVSREKKESFPLTVTSAQKNPTAFYLCASSPGLAGQETQYFGPGTRLLVL.